The clone carrying this T cell receptor (beta chain) was counted only a few times. CDR1 is GTSNPN, CDR2 SVGIG, per germline (reference sequence). CDR3 length: 14 residues. V was clipped by 1 base and J by 6 bases; unmatched bases: 8. 13 Jbeta primers and 60 Vbeta primers were used for the PCR. Produced via immunoSEQ multiplex PCR; TCRdb's table is partial and in-frame only. The sample holds some 120,000 clones, just over 15% seen once. This entry is derived from a study of cytomegalovirus exposure and HLA in healthy donors. Sequenced material: PBMCs. The source of this sequence is a woman younger than 30 in good health and CMV-seronegative. The gene calls are TRBV30 and TRBJ1-1, with 7 bases aligning to TRBD1. Written as DNA, the CDR3 is TGTGCCTGGAGTGGGACAGGCCGGGTGGCTGAAGCTTTCTTT. Amino acids: CAWSGTGRVAEAFF.